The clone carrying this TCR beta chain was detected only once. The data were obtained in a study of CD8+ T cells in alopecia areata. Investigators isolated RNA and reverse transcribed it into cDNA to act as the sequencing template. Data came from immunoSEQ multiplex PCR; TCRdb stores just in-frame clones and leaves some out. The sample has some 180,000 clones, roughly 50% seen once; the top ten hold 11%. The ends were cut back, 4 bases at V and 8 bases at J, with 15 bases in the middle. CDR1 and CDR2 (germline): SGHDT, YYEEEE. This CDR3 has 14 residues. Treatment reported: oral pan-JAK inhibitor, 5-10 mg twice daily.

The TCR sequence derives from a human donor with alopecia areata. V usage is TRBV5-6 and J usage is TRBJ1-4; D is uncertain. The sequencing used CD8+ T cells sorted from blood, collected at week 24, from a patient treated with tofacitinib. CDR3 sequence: CASSPDREGEKLFF. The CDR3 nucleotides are TGTGCCAGCAGCCCAGACCGGGAGGGCGAAAAACTGTTTTTT.